One sample yielded the 19 T cell receptor beta chains listed below, sequenced in a study of T cell changes during pregnancy in multiple sclerosis (dated by TCRdb to about 2019). The receptor library was made with the immunoSEQ multiplex PCR assay. Drawn from immuneACCESS, this table holds only the in-frame rearrangements with V and J called that TCRdb kept. Clones are partly lost; checked studies trace under half to an unresolved V gene and leave the rest unexplained. The sample table holds tens of thousands of clones, of which roughly 94% were seen once. The top ten constitute 0.8% to 1% of the sample. The sequences come from peripheral blood, collected in the second trimester of pregnancy. These receptors all come from a female donor in good health, enrolled as a control in a pregnancy study.

This chain connects TRBV4-1 to TRBJ2-4; D call uncertain. Germline CDR1 and CDR2: MGHRA and YSYEKL. CDR3 length: 16 amino acids. V was clipped by 0 bases and J by 0 bases, with 9 bases between them. DNA for the CDR3: TGCGCCAGCAGCCAAGATTTCAGTCTAGCCAAAAACATTCAGTACTTC. It specifies CASSQDFSLAKNIQYF.

The chain uses TRBV5-5 and TRBJ2-4, with a weak D call TRBD1 (6 bases). The length of the CDR3 is 16 residues. Germline V gene data show CDR1 as SGHKS and CDR2 as YYEKEE (reference sequence). Deletions cut 4 bases from V and 0 bases from J, with 14 bases between. The CDR3 DNA follows: TGTGCCAGCAGCCATAGACAGGATCTAGCCAAAAACATTCAGTACTTC. Translation: CASSHRQDLAKNIQYF. The full variable domain, completed using reference TRBV5-5 and TRBJ2-4, is DAGVTQSPTHLIKTRGQQVTLRCSPISGHKSVSWYQQVLGQGPQFIFQYYEKEERGRGNFPDRFSARQFPNYSSELNVNALLLGDSALYLCASSHRQDLAKNIQYFGAGTRLSVL.

The chain has TRBV30 and TRBJ2-5, with TRBD1 matching 8 bases. CDR1 is GTSNPN and CDR2 is SVGIG in the germline V gene (reference sequence). The CDR3 contains 13 residues. V was clipped by 7 bases and J by 3 bases; unmatched bases: 7. Here the CDR3 reads CASEQGAKETQYF. CDR3 DNA: TGTGCCTCAGAGCAGGGGGCGAAAGAGACCCAGTACTTC.

The rearrangement uses TRBV20-1 and TRBJ2-7, with a possible D match to TRBD1 (5 bases). Between the trimmed V and J ends, which lost 2 bases and 10 bases, there was a span of 12 bases. Per the germline V gene, CDR1 is DFQATT and CDR2 is SNEGSKA (reference sequence). This CDR3 is built from 11 residues. The CDR3 loop is CSARKGVQQYF. For the CDR3, the DNA is TGCAGTGCTAGAAAAGGGGTCCAACAGTACTTC.

This clone was seen just once. The chain combines TRBV6-5 with TRBJ1-1; TRBD1 agrees at 9 bases. This CDR3 is 14 amino acids long. The junction had 5 bases not matched to a gene; V was cut back by 6 bases and J by 3 bases. The germline V gene has CDR1 MNHEY and CDR2 SVGAGI. CDR3: CASREDRGHTEAFF. As DNA, the CDR3 is TGTGCCAGCAGGGAGGACAGGGGCCACACTGAAGCTTTCTTT.

The rearrangement joins TRBV29-1 to TRBJ2-5, with 12 bases that match TRBD1. Germline CDR1 SQVTM, CDR2 ANQGSEA. The CDR3 is made up of 13 amino acids. V was clipped by 6 bases and J by 5 bases; unmatched bases: 4. The CDR3, as DNA: TGCAGCGTACCCGGGACAGGGGGCGAGACCCAGTACTTC. This gives the protein CSVPGTGGETQYF.

The rearrangement uses TRBV2 and TRBJ1-1, with a weak D call TRBD1 (5 bases). The V gene lost 6 bases and the J gene lost 2 bases, with 16 bases spanning the gap. The CDR3 is 15 amino acids. Germline-derived CDR1 and CDR2 are SNHLY and FYNNEI. This chain's CDR3 is CASRGGEAANTEAFF. In nucleotides, the CDR3 is TGTGCCAGCAGGGGGGGAGAGGCTGCTAACACTGAAGCTTTCTTT.

The chain combines TRBV28 with TRBJ2-7; 8 nucleotides align to TRBD2. The germline CDR1 and CDR2 sequences are MDHEN and SYDVKM. The V segment lost 3 bases and the J segment 3 bases; nucleotides outside the gene matches: 4. The CDR3 has 14 residues. The CDR3: CASSFPGGGYEQYF. CDR3 bases: TGTGCCAGCAGTTTCCCGGGGGGGGGCTACGAGCAGTACTTC.

The chain joins TRBV28 to TRBJ1-5; 9 bases line up with TRBD1. CDR1 MDHEN and CDR2 SYDVKM come from the germline V gene. The CDR3 spans 14 residues. The V and J ends lost 4 bases and 2 bases, in that order; junction bases with no gene match: 0. CDR3 DNA sequence: TGTGCCAGCAGTTGGACAGGGGGCAATCAGCCCCAGCATTTT. Translation gives CASSWTGGNQPQHF.

The chain combines TRBV18 with TRBJ2-1, with 10 bases that match TRBD2. This CDR3 region has 14 residues. The junction had 3 bases not matched to a gene; V was cut back by 6 bases and J by 4 bases. Germline lookup yields CDR1 KGHSH and CDR2 LQKENI. The CDR3: CASSTTSGYNEQFF. The CDR3, as DNA: TGTGCCAGCTCCACGACTAGCGGGTACAATGAGCAGTTCTTC.

The chain combines TRBV2 with TRBJ1-3; D remains ambiguous. Germline CDR1 is SNHLY and CDR2 is FYNNEI. V gave up 6 bases and J gave up 0 bases, with 12 bases separating them. This CDR3 spans 15 amino acids. Written as DNA, the CDR3 is TGTGCCAGCAGAGACTCGACCAACTCTGGAAACACCATATATTTT. Translating it yields CASRDSTNSGNTIYF.

The V gene is TRBV7-9, the J gene TRBJ2-5, with 7 bases matching TRBD1. Gene TRBJ2-7 matches the end of the DNA better, so the J call may be wrong. Germline V gene sequence: CDR1 SEHNR, CDR2 FQNEAQ (reference sequence). This CDR3 spans 13 amino acids. CDR3 loop: CASSLDRGYEQYF. The CDR3 nucleotides are TGTGCCAGCAGCTTAGACAGGGGCTACGAGCAGTACTTC.

V gene TRBV7-6 combines with J gene TRBJ1-1; D call uncertain. Looked up from germline, CDR1 is SGHVS and CDR2 is FNYEAQ. V lost 2 bases to trimming and J lost 5 bases, with 12 bases between them. The CDR3 is 14 amino acids. The DNA of the CDR3 is TGTGCCAGCAGCTTATTGGAGGCGGGGACTGAAGCTTTCTTT. Its translation: CASSLLEAGTEAFF.

The chain has TRBV19 and TRBJ2-5; possibly TRBD2 for D (5 bases). The CDR3 runs to 15 residues. Looked up from germline, CDR1 is LNHDA and CDR2 is SQIVND (reference sequence). V was trimmed by 6 bases and J by 7 bases, leaving 21 bases between them. CDR3 protein: CASSPRDSVLLTQYF. The DNA of the CDR3 is TGTGCCAGTAGCCCCCGGGATAGCGTACTATTGACCCAGTACTTC.

The chain uses TRBV27 and TRBJ2-2, with D perhaps TRBD1 (6 bases). Trimming removed 2 bases at V and 6 bases at J, with 7 bases between. Germline assignment: CDR1 MNHEY and CDR2 SMNVEV (reference sequence). This CDR3 has 13 residues. CDR3 region: CASSLAGAGELFF. The CDR3 DNA reads as TGTGCCAGCAGTTTAGCAGGGGCCGGGGAGCTGTTTTTT.

The CDR3: CASKQQGPGNTIYF. The CDR3 DNA reads as TGTGCCAGCAAACAGCAGGGTCCCGGAAACACCATATATTTT. The rearrangement joins TRBV2 to TRBJ1-3, with D tentatively TRBD1 (5 bases). Germline lookup yields CDR1 SNHLY and CDR2 FYNNEI. V was trimmed by 7 bases and J by 4 bases, leaving 14 bases between them. The CDR3 has 14 residues.

This clone was counted between two and nine times. The J gene is TRBJ1-2, the V gene TRBV19; D not certain. Germline assignment: CDR1 LNHDA and CDR2 SQIVND (reference sequence). The CDR3 spans 15 residues. V was trimmed by 5 bases and J by 4 bases, leaving 17 bases between them. In DNA, the CDR3 is TGTGCCAGTAGTTCCTGGAGCCTAGACCTCTATGGCTACACCTTC. This gives the protein CASSSWSLDLYGYTF.

V is TRBV10-3 and J is TRBJ2-7, with 9 bases matching TRBD1. CDR1 ENHRY and CDR2 SYGVKD come from the germline V gene. V lost 2 bases, J lost 2 bases, and 4 bases stayed unmatched. CDR3 length: 15 residues. The CDR3 region is CAISEMTGGAYEQYF. The CDR3 DNA follows: TGTGCCATCAGTGAGATGACAGGGGGTGCCTACGAGCAGTACTTC.

This clone was counted once. The chain combines TRBV29-1 with TRBJ2-3; 11 bases align to TRBD2. V lost 0 bases, J lost 4 bases, and 12 bases stayed unmatched. The germline CDR1 and CDR2 sequences are SQVTM and ANQGSEA. The CDR3 extends over 18 amino acids. CDR3 DNA: TGCAGCGTTGAAGATCTACTAGCGGGAGCAGGGATCGCAGATACGCAGTATTTT. It encodes CSVEDLLAGAGIADTQYF.